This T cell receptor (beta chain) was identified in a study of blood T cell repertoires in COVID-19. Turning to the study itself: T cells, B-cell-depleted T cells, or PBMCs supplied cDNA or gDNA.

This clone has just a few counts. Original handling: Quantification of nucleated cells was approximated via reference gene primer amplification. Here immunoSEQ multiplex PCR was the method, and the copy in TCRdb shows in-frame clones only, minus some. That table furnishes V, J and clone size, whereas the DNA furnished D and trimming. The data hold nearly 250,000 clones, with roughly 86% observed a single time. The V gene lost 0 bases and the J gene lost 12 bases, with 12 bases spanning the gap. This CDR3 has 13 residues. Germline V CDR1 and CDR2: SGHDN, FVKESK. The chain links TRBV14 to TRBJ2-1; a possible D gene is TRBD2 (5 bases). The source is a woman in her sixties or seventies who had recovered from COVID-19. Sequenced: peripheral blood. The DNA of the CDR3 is TGTGCCAGCAGCCAAGATCTGGGGAGCGGGCAGTTCTTC. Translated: CASSQDLGSGQFF.